These 29 T cell receptor beta chains share one sample of origin, sequenced in a study of CD8+ T cells in alopecia areata (dated by TCRdb to the late 2010s). The receptor library was made with the immunoSEQ multiplex PCR assay. RNA was extracted from all samples and reverse transcribed into cDNA as template for TCR sequencing. Drawn from immuneACCESS, this table holds only the in-frame rearrangements with V and J called that TCRdb kept. Clones are partly lost; checked studies trace under half to an unresolved V gene and leave the rest unexplained. Recorded for this sample are 190,000 or so clones; roughly 60% of them occurred a single time. The ten biggest clones cover 5.5% of the sample. In light of the paper, this sample's time point label describes: roughly 24 weeks on oral tofacitinib. The sample's treatment or condition, from its label and the paper: oral pan-JAK inhibitor, 5-10 mg twice daily.

The sample consisted of CD4+ T cells sorted from blood, taken at week 24, from a patient treated with tofacitinib. Receptors originate from a human donor with alopecia areata.

The CDR3 coding sequence is TGTGCCAGCTCAAAAGATCAGACCTACGAGCAGTACTTC. It translates to CASSKDQTYEQYF. The chain joins TRBV2 to TRBJ2-7; D remains ambiguous. Germline-derived CDR1 and CDR2 are SNHLY and FYNNEI. This CDR3 has 13 residues. Trimming removed 8 bases from V and 2 bases from J, with 13 bases in between.

This clone has a handful of counts. The CDR3 coding sequence is TGTGCCAGCAGTGAAGTGGGACAGGGAGAGACCCAGTACTTC. Protein sequence: CASSEVGQGETQYF. This chain connects TRBV2 to TRBJ2-5; 9 nucleotides align to TRBD1. V gave up 1 base and J gave up 4 bases; unmatched junction bases: 1. CDR3 length: 14 amino acids. CDR1 is SNHLY and CDR2 is FYNNEI in the germline V gene.

The chain uses TRBV2 and TRBJ1-1; D unclear. Germline CDR1 is SNHLY and CDR2 is FYNNEI. V lost 3 bases to trimming and J lost 1 base, with 9 bases between them. There are 14 residues in the CDR3. CDR3 residues: CASSEGSGNTEAFF. The CDR3 coding sequence is TGTGCCAGCAGTGAGGGCAGTGGGAACACTGAAGCTTTCTTT.

The genes are TRBV29-1 and TRBJ2-3; TRBD2 is a possible D gene (5 bases). The CDR3 spans 12 residues. The ends were cut back, 6 bases at V and 4 bases at J, with 11 bases in the middle. Germline CDR1 is SQVTM and CDR2 is ANQGSEA. In DNA, the CDR3 is TGCAGCGTCTGGACTGCGCCAGATACGCAGTATTTT. This sequence encodes CSVWTAPDTQYF.

The rearrangement links TRBV7-3 to TRBJ1-1; D gene unclear. V was trimmed by 2 bases and J by 2 bases, leaving 6 bases between them. This CDR3 contains 13 residues. The germline gives CDR1 SGHTA, CDR2 FQGTGA. The CDR3 nucleotides are TGTGCCAGCAGCTTACGTTCTAACACTGAAGCTTTCTTT. Its translation: CASSLRSNTEAFF.

The V call is TRBV5-4, the J call TRBJ2-4; D is possibly TRBD1 or TRBD2 (5 bases each). This CDR3 has 17 residues. V was pared by 4 bases and J by 8 bases, with 25 bases between. CDR1 is SGHNT and CDR2 is YYREEE in the germline V gene (reference sequence). The CDR3 DNA reads TGTGCCAGCAGCCCTCCCGGGACGGGCACCTCTGGGGACATTCAGTACTTC. Encoded protein: CASSPPGTGTSGDIQYF. The full variable domain, with the rest looked up from reference TRBV5-4 and TRBJ2-4, is ETGVTQSPTHLIKTRGQQVTLRCSSQSGHNTVSWYQQALGQGPQFIFQYYREEENGRGNFPPRFSGLQFPNYSSELNVNALELDDSALYLCASSPPGTGTSGDIQYFGAGTRLSVL.

This clone turned up a few times. This rearrangement joins TRBV29-1 to TRBJ2-3; 8 nucleotides agree with TRBD1. Germline CDR1 reads SQVTM; CDR2 reads ANQGSEA. The ends lost 6 bases at V and 4 bases at J; junction bases unmatched: 9. This CDR3 contains 14 residues. CDR3 in DNA: TGCAGCGTCGTGACAGGGGCCCAGGCAGATACGCAGTATTTT. It yields the protein CSVVTGAQADTQYF.

The chain joins TRBV7-2 to TRBJ1-1; 8 nucleotides line up with TRBD1. Germline V lookup: CDR1 SGHTA, CDR2 FQGNSA. The length of the CDR3 is 14 residues. Trimming cost V 5 bases and J 4 bases; bases outside gene matches: 6. The CDR3 reads CASSRNRGFTEAFF. CDR3 sequence (DNA): TGTGCCAGCAGCAGAAACAGGGGGTTCACTGAAGCTTTCTTT.

The chain recombines TRBV9 with TRBJ2-2, with D unresolved. Trimming shortened V by 0 bases and J by 2 bases, and 8 bases separated the two germline ends. CDR3 length equals 15 residues. Germline CDR1 and CDR2: SGDLS and YYNGEE. CDR3 in amino acids: CASSVGVANTGELFF. The CDR3 DNA sequence: TGTGCCAGCAGCGTAGGCGTAGCAAACACCGGGGAGCTGTTTTTT.

This rearrangement joins TRBV5-1 to TRBJ1-1, with D tentatively TRBD1 (5 bases). The CDR3 has 13 residues. Germline CDR1 and CDR2: SGHRS and YFSETQ. Trimming took 1 base from V and 4 from J, leaving 8 bases between them. The CDR3 DNA sequence: TGCGCCAGCAGCTTGATGGGGCCCACTGAAGCTTTCTTT. Residues: CASSLMGPTEAFF.

CDR3 in DNA: TGCGCCAGCAGCACCCCCAAGGGGCCGGGGGAGCAGTTCTTC. This sequence encodes CASSTPKGPGEQFF. The chain employs TRBV5-1 and TRBJ2-1; possibly TRBD1 or TRBD2 for D (5 bases each). Trimming took off 4 bases at V and 10 bases at J, with 18 bases between the two ends. From germline, CDR1 is SGHRS and CDR2 YFSETQ. This CDR3 is built from 14 residues.

The chain joins TRBV5-1 to TRBJ2-2, with 8 bases lining up with TRBD2. V was clipped by 4 bases and J by 5 bases; unmatched bases: 7. Per the germline V gene, CDR1 is SGHRS and CDR2 is YFSETQ. The CDR3 length is 15 residues. In nucleotides, the CDR3 is TGCGCCAGCAGCAAACAGCGGGAGAGGACCGGGGAGCTGTTTTTT. Translating gives CASSKQRERTGELFF.

The V and J genes are TRBV20-1 and TRBJ2-7, with no clear D. CDR3 length equals 11 residues. Germline values: CDR1 DFQATT, CDR2 SNEGSKA (reference sequence). Trimming cost V 6 bases and J 4 bases, with 10 bases left between them. As DNA, the CDR3 is TGCAGTGCCCAGACGGAATACGAGCAGTACTTC. This translates into CSAQTEYEQYF.

V usage is TRBV30 and J usage is TRBJ1-2; a possible D gene is TRBD1 (5 bases). Deletions cut 2 bases from V and 4 bases from J, with 17 bases between. CDR1 is GTSNPN and CDR2 is SVGIG in the germline V gene (reference sequence). The CDR3 runs to 15 residues. In DNA, the CDR3 is TGTGCCTGGAGTTTCCCTCTGACAGCTACCTATGGCTACACCTTC. Amino acids: CAWSFPLTATYGYTF.

The CDR3 DNA is TGTGCCATCAGCCCCGGGACAGTCTCCTACGAGCAGTACTTC. Its translation is CAISPGTVSYEQYF. The chain employs TRBV10-3 and TRBJ2-7, with 7 positions matching TRBD1. The CDR3 spans 14 residues. Germline trimming cut 6 bases from V and 0 bases from J; bases unmatched to any gene: 5. Looked up from germline, CDR1 is ENHRY and CDR2 is SYGVKD.

V is TRBV6-5 and J is TRBJ1-2, with D tentatively TRBD1 (5 bases). This CDR3 has 15 amino acids. Looked up from germline, CDR1 is MNHEY and CDR2 is SVGAGI. Between the trimmed V and J ends, which lost 6 bases and 2 bases, there was a span of 16 bases. The chain's CDR3 is CASSPTSRDNYGYTF. For the CDR3, the DNA is TGTGCCAGCAGCCCGACAAGTAGGGACAACTATGGCTACACCTTC.

J is TRBJ2-7 and V is TRBV27; TRBD1 aligns across 9 bases. Germline trimming cut 5 bases from V and 5 bases from J; bases unmatched to any gene: 10. Germline assignment: CDR1 MNHEY and CDR2 SMNVEV (reference sequence). The CDR3 loop spans 15 amino acids. CDR3 in DNA: TGTGCCAGCAGTCCTTACTACAGGGGGCGGAACGAGCAGTACTTC. The encoded protein is CASSPYYRGRNEQYF.

This chain links TRBV7-2 with TRBJ2-5; TRBD2 agrees at 8 bases. This CDR3 is 15 amino acids long. Germline V gene sequence: CDR1 SGHTA, CDR2 FQGNSA. Losses at the gene ends were 5 bases for V and 1 base for J; bases not matched to a gene: 6. CDR3 sequence reads: CASSRSGIRQETQYF. The CDR3 coding sequence is TGTGCCAGCAGCCGTAGCGGGATCCGCCAAGAGACCCAGTACTTC.

The rearrangement uses TRBV2 and TRBJ2-7, with D maybe TRBD1 (5 bases). The CDR3 is 12 amino acids. Trimming removed 6 bases at V and 1 base at J, with 7 bases between. Per the germline V gene, CDR1 is SNHLY and CDR2 is FYNNEI. The CDR3 DNA sequence: TGTGCCAGCAGGACAGATTCCTACGAGCAGTACTTC. Its protein product is CASRTDSYEQYF.

This clone is a singleton in its sample. The chain has TRBV4-2 and TRBJ2-7; 10 bases fit TRBD2. J lost 2 bases, V lost 2 bases, and 6 bases had no gene match. CDR3 length equals 16 residues. The germline V gene has CDR1 LGHNA and CDR2 YNFKEQ. The CDR3 nucleotides are TGTGCCAGCAGCCAACAGAGCGGGGGGGATACCTACGAGCAGTACTTC. The encoded protein is CASSQQSGGDTYEQYF.

This sequence joins TRBV29-1 and TRBJ2-2; possibly TRBD1 for D (5 bases). Germline assignment: CDR1 SQVTM and CDR2 ANQGSEA. CDR3 length: 13 residues. Trimming removed 7 bases from V and 4 bases from J, with 13 bases in between. CDR3 coding DNA: TGCAGCGCTGGACAATCGAGCACCGGGGAGCTGTTTTTT. This gives the protein CSAGQSSTGELFF.

The V and J genes are TRBV28 and TRBJ1-5; D not resolved. Looked up from germline, CDR1 is MDHEN and CDR2 is SYDVKM. The CDR3 runs 13 residues. Trimming removed 3 bases from V and 0 bases from J, with 3 bases in between. Here the CDR3 reads CASSFNSNQPQHF. The CDR3 DNA sequence: TGTGCCAGCAGTTTCAATAGCAATCAGCCCCAGCATTTT.

This clone was found a few times. The J gene is TRBJ2-3, the V gene TRBV29-1; D gene unclear. Germline lookup yields CDR1 SQVTM and CDR2 ANQGSEA. Trimming cost V 7 bases and J 0 bases, with 11 bases left between them. This CDR3 is built from 13 residues. The CDR3 loop reads CSAVLESTDTQYF. CDR3 nucleotide sequence: TGCAGCGCCGTTCTAGAGAGCACAGATACGCAGTATTTT.

This clone was seen a handful of times. This sample also contains other DNA sequences that code for the same CDR3. This chain joins TRBV7-2 and TRBJ2-5; D not certain. Between the trimmed V and J ends, which lost 2 bases and 3 bases, there was a span of 7 bases. Germline V gene data show CDR1 as SGHTA and CDR2 as FQGNSA. The CDR3 loop spans 13 amino acids. Here the CDR3 DNA reads TGTGCCAGCAGCTTATCTAGGGAAGAGACCCAGTACTTC. Protein sequence: CASSLSREETQYF.

The rearrangement links TRBV5-1 to TRBJ2-7; 8 nucleotides line up with TRBD1. This CDR3 is built from 16 residues. Germline assignment: CDR1 SGHRS and CDR2 YFSETQ. The junction had 10 bases not matched to a gene; V was cut back by 4 bases and J by 1 base. CDR3 loop: CASSPLGQDVSYEQYF. Written as DNA, the CDR3 is TGCGCCAGCAGCCCATTGGGACAGGACGTTTCCTACGAGCAGTACTTC.

J is TRBJ2-3 and V is TRBV29-1; D ambiguous. V was pared by 3 bases and J by 3 bases, with 10 bases between. This CDR3 is 13 amino acids long. CDR1 is SQVTM and CDR2 is ANQGSEA in the germline V gene. In DNA, the CDR3 is TGCAGCGTTGAGGGTAGTGGGACAGATACGCAGTATTTT. Its translation is CSVEGSGTDTQYF.

This clone was observed a handful of times. This rearrangement joins TRBV28 to TRBJ2-3; D gene unclear. The length of the CDR3 is 12 residues. The germline CDR1 and CDR2 sequences are MDHEN and SYDVKM. V lost 6 bases to trimming and J lost 2 bases, with 6 bases between them. The CDR3 DNA reads as TGTGCCAGCAGAACAGACACAGATACGCAGTATTTT. The encoded protein is CASRTDTDTQYF.

The chain employs TRBV4-3 and TRBJ2-7; D assignment may be TRBD1 or TRBD2 (5 bases each). The CDR3 extends over 13 amino acids. Germline V gene lookup returns CDR1 LGHNA and CDR2 YSLEER. V dropped 0 bases and J dropped 6 bases, with 9 bases sitting between them. CDR3 coding DNA: TGCGCCAGCAGCCAAGAATTCGGGACCGAGCAGTACTTC. Amino acid sequence: CASSQEFGTEQYF.

The gene calls are TRBV9 and TRBJ2-3; TRBD2 might be the D (5 bases). CDR1 is SGDLS and CDR2 is YYNGEE in the germline V gene. The CDR3 is 14 residues long. Trimming pared 0 bases from V and 4 bases from J, leaving 9 bases between. In DNA form, the CDR3 reads TGTGCCAGCAGCGTAGCTAGCACCCCAGATACGCAGTATTTT. As protein: CASSVASTPDTQYF.